This is a list of T cell receptor beta chains from one sample in a study of T cell responses to AZD1222 COVID-19 vaccine. The repertoire was sequenced with immunoSEQ multiplex PCR; TCRdb's copy has only in-frame clones and lacks some. The sample has about 110,000 clones; roughly 89% are singletons. Sequenced here: peripheral blood, sampled on day 0 of MenACWY control vaccination. The receptors shown here come from an adult in good health. CDR3s include the opening cysteine and the closing phenylalanine or tryptophan.

v_gene,j_gene,CDR3aa
TRBV5-4,TRBJ1-2,CASSLAGSPLWGYTF
TRBV10-1,TRBJ1-1,CASSASGAPEDTEAFF
TRBV25-1,TRBJ1-1,CASSERTEAFF
TRBV5-1,TRBJ1-2,CASSSTGTGVFGYTF
TRBV4-1,TRBJ1-4,CASSPAGEGEKLFF
TRBV5-5,TRBJ2-3,CASSLGQGVDTQYF
TRBV6-5,TRBJ1-6,CASSYSGVQNSPLHF
TRBV18,TRBJ1-2,CASSPRSSGDTYGYTF
TRBV7-9,TRBJ2-2,CASSLYSWGGPQWTGELFF
TRBV19,TRBJ1-1,CASSGRLRNTEAFF
TRBV19,TRBJ1-2,CASNGGAGGERGYTF
TRBV19,TRBJ1-5,CASSRGGTGGVQPQHF
TRBV4-3,TRBJ2-1,CASSPRQGPSYNEQFF
TRBV19,TRBJ1-1,CASSIQGGMNTEAFF
TRBV7-2,TRBJ1-1,CASRFDRSTEAFF
TRBV5-1,TRBJ1-1,CASSLGYLNTEAFF
TRBV7-2,TRBJ1-6,CASSLFSTGNSPLHF